A single sample gave rise to the 17 T cell receptor beta chains below, sequenced in a study of response to subunit inactivated influenza vaccine. TCRdb recomputed calls from the RT-PCR reads with MiXCR, one row per CDR3 protein. The sample yields about 780,000 distinct CDR3 sequences, roughly 18% seen once. The input for sequencing was PBMCs from blood, taken 4 to 6 days after vaccination. The receptor set was obtained from a man aged 50 to 59 who received an inactivated influenza vaccine.

V usage is TRBV28 and J usage is TRBJ1-2; D is unclear. This CDR3 spans 11 amino acids. Germline V gene lookup returns CDR1 MDHEN and CDR2 SYDVKM. V was cut by 6 bases and J by 6 bases, with 8 bases left in between. CDR3 region: CASSPWDGYTF. In DNA form, the CDR3 reads TGTGCCAGCAGCCCGTGGGATGGCTACACCTTC.

In this sample, this clonotype turned up many times. The CDR3 loop is CASSPSTENYGYTF. In DNA form, the CDR3 reads TGTGCCAGCAGCCCCTCGACAGAGAACTATGGCTACACCTTC. V usage is TRBV12-3 or TRBV12-4 and J usage is TRBJ1-2, with D perhaps matching TRBD1 (5 bases). The V and J ends lost 6 bases and 2 bases respectively, with 13 bases between them. The CDR3 length is 14 residues.

The V and J genes are TRBV28 and TRBJ2-3, with TRBD2 identical over 11 bases. The CDR3 runs to 18 residues. V was pared by 5 bases and J by 2 bases, with 12 bases of the junction left unmatched. CDR1 and CDR2 from the germline V gene are MDHEN and SYDVKM. DNA for the CDR3: TGTGCCAGCAGTCTAGGGTGGTTAGCGGGGGGGATCACAGATACGCAGTATTTT. Encoded protein: CASSLGWLAGGITDTQYF. The full variable domain, with the rest looked up from reference TRBV28 and TRBJ2-3, is DVKVTQSSRYLVKRTGEKVFLECVQDMDHENMFWYRQDPGLGLRLIYFSYDVKMKEKGDIPEGYSVSREKKERFSLILESASTNQTSMYLCASSLGWLAGGITDTQYFGPGTRLTVL.

J is TRBJ1-1 and V is TRBV5-1, with D unclear. Trimming shortened V by 2 bases and J by 3 bases, and 11 bases separated the two germline ends. The CDR3 totals 14 residues. Germline V gene lookup returns CDR1 SGHRS and CDR2 YFSETQ. The CDR3 loop reads CASSFTGIDTEAFF. The DNA of the CDR3 is TGCGCCAGCAGCTTCACGGGGATAGACACTGAAGCTTTCTTT. The full variable domain, its missing parts supplied by reference TRBV5-1 and TRBJ1-1, is KAGVTQTPRYLIKTRGQQVTLSCSPISGHRSVSWYQQTPGQGLQFLFEYFSETQRNKGNFPGRFSGRQFSNSRSEMNVSTLELGDSALYLCASSFTGIDTEAFFGQGTRLTVV.

This clonotype was seen a handful of times. The CDR3 nucleotides read TGCAGTGCTAGACCCCCGATCCTGACGCTCCAGCATTTT. Translation gives CSARPPILTLQHF. The rearrangement links TRBV20-1 to TRBJ1-5; D is undetermined. Germline V gene data show CDR1 as DFQATT and CDR2 as SNEGSKA (reference sequence). V was shortened by 2 bases and J by 12 bases, with 17 bases between the two germline ends. This CDR3 has 13 residues.

This clonotype was found a few times. The CDR3 sequence: CASSPQSGSSYEQYF. CDR3 DNA sequence: TGTGCCAGCTCACCACAGAGCGGCAGCTCCTACGAGCAGTACTTC. This chain joins TRBV18 and TRBJ2-7, with a possible D match to TRBD2 (5 bases). Germline V gene sequence: CDR1 KGHSH, CDR2 LQKENI. V gave up 1 base and J gave up 0 bases, with 10 bases separating them. This CDR3 is built from 15 residues.

This clonotype has a handful of counts. V gene TRBV24-1 combines with J gene TRBJ2-3; D remains unclear. The CDR3 is 16 amino acids. V gave up 3 bases and J gave up 4 bases, with 16 bases separating them. Germline loops: CDR1 KGHDR, CDR2 SFDVKD. The CDR3 here is CATSDARILPPDTQYF. The DNA for the CDR3 is TGTGCCACCAGTGATGCCCGCATACTACCCCCAGATACGCAGTATTTT.

The gene calls are TRBV7-7 and TRBJ2-1; 8 bases map to TRBD2. The germline CDR1 and CDR2 sequences are SSHAT and FNYEAQ (reference sequence). V gave up 5 bases and J gave up 5 bases; unmatched junction bases: 11. The CDR3 is 16 amino acids. CDR3: CASSHKRERYDNEQFF. CDR3 DNA sequence: TGTGCCAGCAGCCACAAGCGGGAGCGATACGACAATGAGCAGTTCTTC.

This clonotype was counted at least ten times. The rearrangement links TRBV7-9 to TRBJ2-1; D remains unclear. Germline CDR1 is SEHNR and CDR2 is FQNEAQ (reference sequence). V lost 5 bases and J 5 bases, leaving 13 bases between the germline ends. The CDR3 extends over 14 amino acids. This chain's CDR3 is CASSILSVHNEQFF. The CDR3 DNA sequence: TGTGCCAGCAGCATATTGTCCGTTCACAATGAGCAGTTCTTC.

The J gene is TRBJ1-3, the V gene TRBV20-1; D is ambiguous. The CDR3 sequence is 15 residues long. Trimming pared 0 bases from V and 0 bases from J, leaving 9 bases between. Germline loops: CDR1 DFQATT, CDR2 SNEGSKA (reference sequence). This CDR3 reads CSARDYSGSGNTIYF. The CDR3 coding sequence is TGCAGTGCTAGAGACTACTCAGGCTCTGGAAACACCATATATTTT.

The V and J genes are TRBV27 and TRBJ2-7; 12 bases agree with TRBD2. Germline CDR1 is MNHEY and CDR2 is SMNVEV (reference sequence). The V segment lost 3 bases and the J segment 7 bases; nucleotides outside the gene matches: 7. This CDR3 comprises 15 residues. The CDR3 bases are TGTGCCAGCAGTTTCCGACTAGCGGGAGTGGAAGAGCAGTACTTC. It specifies CASSFRLAGVEEQYF.

V gene TRBV20-1 combines with J gene TRBJ2-3; D is unclear. From germline, CDR1 is DFQATT and CDR2 SNEGSKA (reference sequence). There are 13 residues in the CDR3. V was pared by 3 bases and J by 0 bases, with 7 bases between. The DNA for the CDR3 is TGCAGTGCTAGTAGGGATAGCACAGATACGCAGTATTTT. It translates to CSASRDSTDTQYF.

Only a few counts were recorded for this clonotype. The chain links TRBV4-2 to TRBJ2-3; D might be TRBD2 (6 bases). The CDR3 totals 16 residues. Germline V gene sequence: CDR1 LGHNA, CDR2 YNFKEQ. V was clipped by 0 bases and J by 8 bases, with 18 bases between them. The CDR3 here is CASSQDGDLPQGTQYF. CDR3 in DNA: TGTGCCAGCAGCCAAGATGGGGACTTACCTCAGGGTACGCAGTATTTT.

This clonotype was counted a single time. The chain has TRBV15 and TRBJ1-6; unclear D gene. The V gene's germline CDR1 is LNHNV and CDR2 YYDKDF (reference sequence). The CDR3 length is 13 residues. V was shortened by 1 base and J by 9 bases, with 7 bases between the two germline ends. CDR3 sequence reads: CATSRGGVSPLHF. CDR3 in DNA: TGTGCCACCAGCAGAGGCGGGGTTTCACCCCTCCACTTT.

This clonotype was seen repeatedly, ten times or more. This chain links TRBV10-3 with TRBJ2-4; perhaps TRBD1 as D (6 bases). Germline CDR1 reads ENHRY; CDR2 reads SYGVKD. The V end was cut by 3 bases, the J end by 0 bases, with 15 bases between. The CDR3 covers 17 residues. CDR3 residues: CAISDSRGLAAKNIQYF. The CDR3 bases are TGTGCCATCAGTGATTCCAGGGGCTTAGCAGCCAAAAACATTCAGTACTTC.

In this sample, this clonotype turned up a few times. This chain connects TRBV7-2 to TRBJ2-1; TRBD2 aligns across 13 bases. The CDR3 covers 17 residues. Per the germline V gene, CDR1 is SGHTA and CDR2 is FQGNSA. Germline trimming cut 0 bases from V and 6 bases from J; bases unmatched to any gene: 5. The CDR3 DNA is TGTGCCAGCAGCTTAGCCACACTAGCGGGAGGGGCCAATGAGCAGTTCTTC. Translating gives CASSLATLAGGANEQFF.

The rearrangement uses TRBV27 and TRBJ1-1; 7 bases fit TRBD1. Germline lookup yields CDR1 MNHEY and CDR2 SMNVEV (reference sequence). The trim removed 5 bases at V and 2 bases at J, leaving 14 bases unmatched. The CDR3 is 17 residues long. The CDR3 here is CASSVSRGDPGNTEAFF. Written as DNA, the CDR3 is TGTGCCAGCAGTGTCAGCAGGGGGGACCCGGGAAACACTGAAGCTTTCTTT.